The entry below gives a single T cell receptor beta chain sequence along with its context. The data originate from a study of blood T cell repertoires in COVID-19. In the original analysis: Researchers report that nucleated cell counts were estimated from reference gene primer amplification. Sequencing was performed with immunoSEQ multiplex PCR; in TCRdb, only in-frame clones are kept and a portion is missing. That table furnishes V, J and clone size, whereas the DNA furnished D and trimming. In the table there are about 230,000 clones, 83% of which are singletons. CDR1 and CDR2 (germline): MNHEY, SVGEGT. The V and J ends lost 4 bases and 4 bases respectively, with 13 bases between them. The CDR3 runs to 15 residues.

This receptor was taken from a woman aged 70-85 years with active or convalescent COVID-19. Sequencing input: peripheral blood. The chain employs TRBV6-2 or TRBV6-3 and TRBJ2-2; possibly TRBD2 for D (6 bases). The CDR3: CASSWGREFTGELFF. CDR3 sequence (DNA): TGTGCCAGCAGTTGGGGACGGGAGTTCACCGGGGAGCTGTTTTTT.